These 15 T cell receptor beta chains originate from one sample sequenced in a study of spatial heterogeneity in lung cancer. TCRdb re-derived calls from the 5' RACE reads in MiXCR, one entry per CDR3 protein. The table includes more than 95,000 distinct CDR3 sequences, less than 15% detected once. Time point indicated: blood at routine non-recurrence follow-up after resection. TCRs were sequenced from unsorted whole RNA of tumor, nontumor lung or PBMC. Material: PBMCs, obtained at follow-up. The receptors were gathered from a male donor with early-stage non-small cell lung cancer.

In its sample, this clonotype was seen many times. The chain uses TRBV2 and TRBJ1-6, with D possibly TRBD1 on 6 matching bases. CDR3 length: 13 residues. With 7 bases removed from V and 9 bases from J, the gap between germline ends came to 13 bases. Germline V CDR1 and CDR2: SNHLY, FYNNEI. The CDR3 loop reads CASTVRGGSPLHF. CDR3 in DNA: TGTGCCAGCACGGTCAGGGGTGGTTCACCCCTCCACTTT.

J is TRBJ1-1 and V is TRBV2; weak D call: TRBD1 (5 bases). Germline CDR1 is SNHLY and CDR2 is FYNNEI. With 10 bases removed from V and 0 bases from J, the gap between germline ends came to 12 bases. The length of the CDR3 is 13 residues. The CDR3 coding sequence is TGTGCCAACAAACAGGAGGTGAACACTGAAGCTTTCTTT. It is translated as CANKQEVNTEAFF.

The genes are TRBV7-2 and TRBJ1-6; no reliable D call. Germline assignment: CDR1 SGHTA and CDR2 FQGNSA. This CDR3 region has 13 residues. V lost 5 bases, J lost 12 bases, and 14 bases lay in between. CDR3 loop: CASSPPEGGPLHF. CDR3 bases: TGTGCCAGCAGCCCTCCGGAAGGAGGACCCCTCCACTTT.

The CDR3 coding sequence is TGTGCCAGTACATGGGGAAAGACCCAGTACTTC. Its protein product is CASTWGKTQYF. V is TRBV19 and J is TRBJ2-5; unclear D gene. V lost 7 bases and J lost 6, with 9 bases in between. CDR1 and CDR2 from the germline V gene are LNHDA and SQIVND (reference sequence). This CDR3 is 11 amino acids long.

This sequence joins TRBV5-1 and TRBJ1-6; D might be TRBD1 (5 bases). Trimming removed 0 bases at V and 9 bases at J, with 13 bases between. The CDR3 is 15 residues long. Per the germline V gene, CDR1 is SGHRS and CDR2 is YFSETQ. Here the CDR3 DNA reads TGCGCCAGCAGCTTGGCAGCCGGGACTAGTTCACCCCTCCACTTT. It encodes CASSLAAGTSSPLHF.

The V gene is TRBV9, the J gene TRBJ2-2; 15 bases match TRBD2. The V segment lost 2 bases and the J segment 5 bases; nucleotides outside the gene matches: 1. Germline CDR1 SGDLS, CDR2 YYNGEE. This CDR3 region has 16 residues. The chain's CDR3 is CASSVGTSGGTGELFF. The CDR3 region has the DNA TGTGCCAGCAGCGTTGGGACTAGCGGGGGGACCGGGGAGCTGTTTTTT.

This clonotype has ten or more counts. The V gene is TRBV7-9, the J gene TRBJ1-1; D not certain. The CDR3 consists of 13 residues. The germline V gene has CDR1 SEHNR and CDR2 FQNEAQ (reference sequence). With 3 bases removed from V and 7 bases from J, the gap between germline ends came to 12 bases. The CDR3 nucleotides read TGTGCCAGCAGCTTGGGAGGGAGGGTTGAAGCTTTCTTT. It yields the protein CASSLGGRVEAFF.

Ten or more counts support this clonotype. The chain employs TRBV4-3 and TRBJ1-5, with D hard to call. Germline assignment: CDR1 LGHNA and CDR2 YSLEER. The CDR3 runs 16 residues. V was shortened by 0 bases and J by 4 bases, with 13 bases between the two germline ends. CDR3 protein: CASSQDIPGGNQPQHF. The CDR3 DNA sequence: TGCGCCAGCAGCCAAGATATACCGGGAGGGAATCAGCCCCAGCATTTT.

This clonotype was recorded at least ten times. J is TRBJ2-7 and V is TRBV29-1; D call uncertain. Trimming left V 2 bases short and J 2 bases short, with 7 bases between. CDR3 size: 12 residues. Per germline, CDR1 SQVTM and CDR2 ANQGSEA. CDR3 amino acids: CSVEMGTYEQYF. The CDR3 nucleotides read TGCAGCGTTGAAATGGGAACCTACGAGCAGTACTTC.

In this sample, this clonotype turned up many times. This chain uses TRBV7-8 with TRBJ2-2, with D unresolved. Germline V lookup: CDR1 SGHVS, CDR2 FQNEAQ. Trimming pared 5 bases from V and 5 bases from J, leaving 6 bases between. The CDR3 totals 12 residues. CDR3 in amino acids: CASSLETGELFF. Here the CDR3 DNA reads TGTGCCAGCAGCCTAGAGACCGGGGAGCTGTTTTTT.

The sample holds a few counts of this clonotype. The rearrangement uses TRBV28 and TRBJ1-1; 9 positions match TRBD1. Germline V gene sequence: CDR1 MDHEN, CDR2 SYDVKM. The CDR3 extends over 15 amino acids. V was clipped by 5 bases and J by 4 bases; unmatched bases: 8. The CDR3 here is CASSRYRGPGTEAFF. CDR3 nucleotides: TGTGCCAGCAGTCGGTACAGGGGGCCTGGCACTGAAGCTTTCTTT. Combining the CDR3 with reference TRBV28 and TRBJ1-1 gives the whole variable domain DVKVTQSSRYLVKRTGEKVFLECVQDMDHENMFWYRQDPGLGLRLIYFSYDVKMKEKGDIPEGYSVSREKKERFSLILESASTNQTSMYLCASSRYRGPGTEAFFGQGTRLTVV.

This clonotype was seen many times. The rearrangement uses TRBV12-3 or TRBV12-4 and TRBJ1-4; D possibly corresponds to TRBD1 (5 bases). This CDR3 comprises 11 residues. V was cut by 8 bases and J by 7 bases, with 8 bases left in between. CDR3 coding DNA: TGTGCCAGCGGAGGGGTTGAAAAACTGTTTTTT. Residues: CASGGVEKLFF.

The chain combines TRBV18 with TRBJ2-7, with 7 bases fitting TRBD1. J lost 1 base, V lost 2 bases, and 2 bases had no gene match. The CDR3 spans 14 residues. Looked up from germline, CDR1 is KGHSH and CDR2 is LQKENI. CDR3 loop: CASSPGTVSYEQYF. The DNA of the CDR3 is TGTGCCAGCTCACCAGGGACAGTTTCCTACGAGCAGTACTTC.

The chain is built from TRBV29-1 and TRBJ1-2; D uncertain. From germline, CDR1 is SQVTM and CDR2 ANQGSEA. Trimming took off 3 bases at V and 7 bases at J, with 0 bases between the two ends. The CDR3 has 8 amino acids. Written as DNA, the CDR3 is TGCAGCGTTGATGGCTACACCTTC. This encodes CSVDGYTF.

This clonotype was counted between two and nine times. The V call is TRBV5-6, the J call TRBJ1-1, with D tentatively TRBD1 (5 bases). The CDR3 runs 17 residues. Germline V CDR1 and CDR2: SGHDT, YYEEEE. Trimming took off 0 bases at V and 0 bases at J, with 15 bases between the two ends. In DNA form, the CDR3 reads TGTGCCAGCAGCTTGGAACAGCTAAGGACAATGAACACTGAAGCTTTCTTT. Its translation is CASSLEQLRTMNTEAFF.